Listed below are T cell receptor beta chains from one sample, sequenced in a study of blood T cells in healthy people across ages. In TCRdb, the 5' RACE reads were re-called with MiXCR into one record per CDR3 protein. Among 800,000 to 950,000 distinct CDR3 sequences, almost 30% were seen once, and the ten largest hold 10%. These data were likewise used in another study, on T cells of mothers and their children.

The sample comprised blood. The receptors stem from a woman aged 35 to 49 in good health. Both conserved end residues are part of each CDR3. The D gene is left open where the match is weak. The size of a clone is reported for some rows only, either as once, few or many, or as a class for expanded clones.

clone_size	d_call	v_call	j_call	cdr3_length	cdr3_nt	cdr3_aa
.	TRBD1	TRBV20-1	TRBJ2-2	17	TGCAGTGCTAGAGTGTCCGGGGACAGGGCGAACACCGGGGAGCTGTTTTTT	CSARVSGDRANTGELFF
.	TRBD1	TRBV29-1	TRBJ1-3	16	TGCAGCGTTGTATCTCGGCAGGGGGCTGCTGGAAACACCATATATTTT	CSVVSRQGAAGNTIYF
.	.	TRBV19	TRBJ1-2	12	TGTGCCAGTAGTATGGGGACGGTCGAGGTCACCTTC	CASSMGTVEVTF
.	.	TRBV20-1	TRBJ2-7	18	TGCAGTGCTAGAGATGAAAAGGGCCGTGACAGCCGGCGGTACGAGCAGTACTTC	CSARDEKGRDSRRYEQYF
many	.	TRBV5-1	TRBJ1-2	15	TGCGCCAGCAGCTTGGTCGGGATATACTCCTATGGCTACACCTTC	CASSLVGIYSYGYTF
.	TRBD1	TRBV28	TRBJ1-1	14	TGTGCCAGCAGTCGACAGGGGGGGGGCACTGAAGCTTTCTTT	CASSRQGGGTEAFF
.	TRBD1	TRBV27	TRBJ1-2	15	TGTGCCAGCAGAACCCGTGGACAGGGAAACTATGGCTACACCTTC	CASRTRGQGNYGYTF
few	.	TRBV10-3	TRBJ2-3	13	TGTGCCATCAGTGATCTACCGGAAGATACGCAGTATTTT	CAISDLPEDTQYF
.	.	TRBV7-9	TRBJ1-6	12	TGTGCCAGCAAAGGGGACAATTCACCCCTCCACTTT	CASKGDNSPLHF
.	.	TRBV7-2	TRBJ2-1	14	TGTGCCAGCAGCTTAGTCACAGGTACGAATGAGCAGTTCTTC	CASSLVTGTNEQFF
.	.	TRBV4-2	TRBJ1-4	17	TGTGCCAGCAGCCAAGAGTCCGGGGCTAGGACTAATGAAAAACTGTTTTTT	CASSQESGARTNEKLFF
many	.	TRBV4-1	TRBJ2-5	16	TGCGCCAGCAGCCAGGGTCTCCTGGCACAAGGGGAGACCCAGTACTTC	CASSQGLLAQGETQYF
few	TRBD1	TRBV7-2	TRBJ1-1	15	TGTGCCAGCAGCCCACGACAGGGGGCGAACACTGAAGCTTTCTTT	CASSPRQGANTEAFF
many	.	TRBV12-3/TRBV12-4	TRBJ1-1	14	TGTGCCAGCAGTTTCGGCCAGGGGAACACTGAAGCTTTCTTT	CASSFGQGNTEAFF
few	.	TRBV29-1	TRBJ1-4	16	TGCAGCGTTGAAGATGGGGAGGTGGTCTCGTCGGATAAACTGTTTTTT	CSVEDGEVVSSDKLFF
few	TRBD2	TRBV7-2	TRBJ2-3	17	TGTGCCAGCAGCTTAGTGGCCCTTGGGACTACGGGGGATACGCAGTATTTT	CASSLVALGTTGDTQYF
many	TRBD2	TRBV7-2	TRBJ2-1	15	TGTGCCAGCAGCTTACAACTAGCGGAGTACAATGAGCAGTTCTTC	CASSLQLAEYNEQFF
.	.	TRBV28	TRBJ2-2	13	TGTGCCAGCAGTTTAAGGGGAGGCGGGGAGCTGTTTTTT	CASSLRGGGELFF
.	TRBD1	TRBV27	TRBJ1-1	16	TGTGCCAGCAGTTTAACAGTCGAGGACAGGGCCACTGAAGCTTTCTTT	CASSLTVEDRATEAFF
few	.	TRBV20-1	TRBJ1-1	12	TGCAGTGCTAGAGAGCCCCCAGGGGACGCTTTCTTT	CSAREPPGDAFF
.	.	TRBV6-2/TRBV6-3	TRBJ1-1	13	TGTGCTATCAAACAGGGCGTAGGGACTGAAGCTTTCTTT	CAIKQGVGTEAFF
.	.	TRBV7-2	TRBJ2-1	15	TGTGCCAGCAGCTTAGGCAGCTATATGTACAATGAGCAGTTCTTC	CASSLGSYMYNEQFF
few	.	TRBV7-2	TRBJ2-6	14	TGTGCCAGCAGCTTAGACACTGGGGCCAACGTCCTGACTTTC	CASSLDTGANVLTF
.	.	TRBV7-2	TRBJ1-4	16	TGTGCCAGCAGCCCTAGGATGGGGGGTGAGAATGAAAAACGGTTTTTT	CASSPRMGGENEKRFF
few	.	TRBV3-1	TRBJ1-1	13	TGTGCCAGCAGCCCCCTGGTAGGCACTGAAGCTTTCTTT	CASSPLVGTEAFF
.	TRBD1	TRBV9	TRBJ2-3	14	TGTGCCAGCAGCGCGCAGGGGGCATCTGATACGCAGTATTTT	CASSAQGASDTQYF
.	TRBD2	TRBV2	TRBJ2-1	16	TGTACCAGCAGTGAGGTTAGACTAGCGGTCTACAATGAGCAGTTCTTC	CTSSEVRLAVYNEQFF
few	.	TRBV5-1	TRBJ1-2	17	TGCGCCAGCAGCTTGGGACGCCAGACAGGCAATAACTATGGCTACACCTTC	CASSLGRQTGNNYGYTF
.	.	TRBV27	TRBJ1-2	15	TGTGCCAGCCGCACGATCCGGACGGACAGCTATGGCTACATCTTC	CASRTIRTDSYGYIF
.	.	TRBV18	TRBJ2-3	17	TGTGCCAGCTCACCGTCGGGAGCAGGGGTCGCGGCAGATACGCAGTATTTT	CASSPSGAGVAADTQYF
few	.	TRBV25-1	TRBJ2-7	15	TGTGCCAGCAGTGTGTCCGGGGATCGCTCCTACGAGCAGTACTTC	CASSVSGDRSYEQYF
many	.	TRBV10-2	TRBJ1-2	14	TGCGCCAGCAGTGAGTTAGGTCAGTCCTATGGCTACACCTTC	CASSELGQSYGYTF
once	.	TRBV2	TRBJ2-5	13	TGTGCCAGCTGTTTTTCGGGGCAAGAGACCCGGTACTTC	CASCFSGQETRYF
.	.	TRBV6-1	TRBJ2-1	18	TGTGCCAGCGACAAAGGGGGGACCCACTACGGGACTACCAATGAGCAGTTCTTC	CASDKGGTHYGTTNEQFF
.	.	TRBV6-5	TRBJ2-2	14	TGTGCCAGCAGTTACTTTGGGAACACCGGGGAGCTGTTTTTT	CASSYFGNTGELFF
many	.	TRBV3-1	TRBJ2-1	18	TGTGCCAGCAGCCAAGATCCAAGCGAAGTGAGCTCCTACAATGAGCAGTTCTTC	CASSQDPSEVSSYNEQFF
many	.	TRBV12-3/TRBV12-4	TRBJ2-7	13	TGTGCCAGCAGTCATGGACTCATAAGAGAGCAGTACTTC	CASSHGLIREQYF